The rows below give T cell receptor beta chains drawn from one sample of a study of shared clonotypes between healthy human individuals. Clones were sequenced by immunoSEQ multiplex PCR, and TCRdb holds only the in-frame ones, with some missing. The table includes roughly 720,000 clones, around 91% detected once. The sample comprised memory CD8+ T cells from PBMCs. The receptors here all came from a man between 18 and 35 years old in good health. Some clones in this sample may be carry-over from other donors' samples. The CDR3 runs from the conserved cysteine through the conserved F or W. The D gene is left open where the match is weak. Some rows have no size entry. The others give once, few or many, or a class for an expanded clone.

once	TRBV6-6	TRBD1	TRBJ1-5	TGTGCCAGCAGTTACAGCGGGACAGCGACCAATCAGCCCCAGCATTTT	CASSYSGTATNQPQHF
once	TRBV10-3	.	TRBJ1-1	TGTGCCATCAGTGAGATGGGGCCGAACACTGAAGCTTTCTTT	CAISEMGPNTEAFF
.	TRBV4-2	.	TRBJ2-7	TGTGCCAGCAGCCAAGATAGGGGACTGTCCTACGAGCAGTACTTC	CASSQDRGLSYEQYF
.	TRBV27	.	TRBJ1-2	TGTGCCAGCAGTGCTTTGGACGGAAGTTCGTGGGGCTATGGCTACACCTTC	CASSALDGSSWGYGYTF
.	TRBV19	TRBD2	TRBJ2-1	TGTGCCAGTAGTAAGGCCGGGAGGAACCCCAGCTCCTACAATGAGCAGTTCTTC	CASSKAGRNPSSYNEQFF
.	TRBV14	.	TRBJ1-1	TGTGCCAGCAGCCCGGGGACTTCCGCCTACTACACTGAAGCTTTCTTT	CASSPGTSAYYTEAFF
.	TRBV9	TRBD1	TRBJ1-2	TGTGCCAGCAGCGTAGCTATAGAGGGGGCAGATGGCTACACCTTC	CASSVAIEGADGYTF
once	TRBV7-9	TRBD2	TRBJ2-2	TGTGCCAGCAGCACCGCACTAGCGGGAGGGCCCACCGGGGAGCTGTTTTTT	CASSTALAGGPTGELFF
.	TRBV6-1	.	TRBJ2-5	TGTGCCGCAACTCGTGGCTGGGAGGAGACCCAGTACTTC	CAATRGWEETQYF
.	TRBV27	TRBD2	TRBJ2-3	TGTGCCAGCAGTTTGGAGGCGGGAGGACGGACGCAGTATTTT	CASSLEAGGRTQYF
.	TRBV7-2	.	TRBJ2-7	TGTGCCAGCAGCTTAGGGGGCAGATTCTACGAGCAGTACTTC	CASSLGGRFYEQYF
once	TRBV7-3	TRBD2	TRBJ2-3	TGTGCCAGCAGCTCACTGACTAGCGGGAGGCCAGATACGCAGTATTTT	CASSSLTSGRPDTQYF
.	TRBV5-4	.	TRBJ2-7	TGTGCCAGCAGCTCGGTTACCGGGGCCGGCTACGAGCAGTACTTC	CASSSVTGAGYEQYF
.	TRBV6-5	.	TRBJ1-1	TGTGCCAGCAGTTACTCTGACAGAAGTACTGAAGCTTTCTTT	CASSYSDRSTEAFF
.	TRBV5-6	.	TRBJ2-1	TGTGCCAGCAGCTTGGGGGCAGGGTACAATGAGCAGTTCTTC	CASSLGAGYNEQFF
.	TRBV13	.	TRBJ2-7	TGTGCCAGCAGCCTAGACAGGTGGGGGGAGCAGTACTTC	CASSLDRWGEQYF
once	TRBV11-2	TRBD1	TRBJ2-7	TGTGCCAGCAGCTTAGCAGGACAGGGCTACGAGCAGTACTTC	CASSLAGQGYEQYF
.	TRBV27	.	TRBJ2-7	TGTGCCAGCAGTTCTGGGGGGCGATCCTACGAGCAGTACTTC	CASSSGGRSYEQYF
.	TRBV7-9	.	TRBJ2-2	TGTGCCAGCAGCATAGGACCCAACACCGGGGAGCTGTTTTTT	CASSIGPNTGELFF
.	TRBV10-3	.	TRBJ2-7	TGTGCCATCAGGCCAGGGGGGTCCTACGAGCAGTACTTC	CAIRPGGSYEQYF
.	TRBV2	TRBD1	TRBJ2-7	TGTGCCAGCAGAACCGGGACAGGGAACTACGAGCAGTACTTC	CASRTGTGNYEQYF
.	TRBV5-1	TRBD1	TRBJ2-7	TGCGCCAGCAGCCCGACAGGGGCCTACGAGCAGTACTTC	CASSPTGAYEQYF
.	TRBV7-8	TRBD1	TRBJ2-7	TGTGCCAGCAGACCGTCCCGGGACAGGGAACATAACCCCTACGAGCAGTACTTC	CASRPSRDREHNPYEQYF
.	TRBV9	TRBD1	TRBJ1-1	TGTGCCAGCAGCTCTCGGACAGGGGGCTGGGGCACTGAAGCTTTCTTT	CASSSRTGGWGTEAFF